The T cell receptor beta chain described here comes from a study of neoadjuvant anti-PD-1 for oral cavity cancer. Study context: Patients without progression got a fourth dose around day 43. Whole-study results and caveats: Higher pretreatment Treg/Th17 ratios tracked higher pretreatment blood clonality. Non-responders to neoadjuvant nivolumab had significantly more clonal PBMC T cells than responders.

PBMCs were not maintained or expanded in culture before analysis. The germline CDR1 and CDR2 sequences are SGHKS and YYEKEE (reference sequence). The CDR3 runs 13 residues. Trimming left V 4 bases short and J 6 bases short, with 13 bases between. On this clone: Its target is not known.

Clones were sequenced by immunoSEQ multiplex PCR, and TCRdb holds only the in-frame ones, with some missing. The data contain about 72,000 clones, around 82% of them singletons. The sequence was obtained from a person between 40 and 80 years old with oral cavity squamous cell carcinoma. This sample comprised PBMCs, obtained before nivolumab (anti-PD-1) treatment. The V and J genes are TRBV5-5 and TRBJ1-1; D perhaps matches TRBD1 (5 bases). In DNA form, the CDR3 reads TGTGCCAGCAGCCTCCTCCTAGGGGCTGAAGCTTTCTTT. Its translation is CASSLLLGAEAFF.